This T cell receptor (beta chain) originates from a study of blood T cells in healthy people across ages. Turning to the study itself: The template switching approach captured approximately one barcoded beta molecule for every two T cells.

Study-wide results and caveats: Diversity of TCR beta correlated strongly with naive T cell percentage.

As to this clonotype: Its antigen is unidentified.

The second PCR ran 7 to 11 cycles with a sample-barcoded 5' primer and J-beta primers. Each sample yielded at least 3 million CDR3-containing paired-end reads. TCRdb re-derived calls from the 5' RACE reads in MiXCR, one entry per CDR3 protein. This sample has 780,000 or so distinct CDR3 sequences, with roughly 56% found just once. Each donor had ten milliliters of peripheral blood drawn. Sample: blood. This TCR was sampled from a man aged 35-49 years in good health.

This chain's CDR3 is CASSLVGTDYEQYF. CDR3 DNA sequence: TGCGCCAGCAGCTTGGTTGGCACAGACTACGAGCAGTACTTC. The V and J genes are TRBV5-1 and TRBJ2-7; no definite D call. The CDR3 covers 14 residues. Looked up from germline, CDR1 is SGHRS and CDR2 is YFSETQ. Deletions cut 0 bases from V and 3 bases from J, with 10 bases between. Looking up the rest from reference TRBV5-1 and TRBJ2-7 gives the full variable domain: KAGVTQTPRYLIKTRGQQVTLSCSPISGHRSVSWYQQTPGQGLQFLFEYFSETQRNKGNFPGRFSGRQFSNSRSEMNVSTLELGDSALYLCASSLVGTDYEQYFGPGTRLTVT.